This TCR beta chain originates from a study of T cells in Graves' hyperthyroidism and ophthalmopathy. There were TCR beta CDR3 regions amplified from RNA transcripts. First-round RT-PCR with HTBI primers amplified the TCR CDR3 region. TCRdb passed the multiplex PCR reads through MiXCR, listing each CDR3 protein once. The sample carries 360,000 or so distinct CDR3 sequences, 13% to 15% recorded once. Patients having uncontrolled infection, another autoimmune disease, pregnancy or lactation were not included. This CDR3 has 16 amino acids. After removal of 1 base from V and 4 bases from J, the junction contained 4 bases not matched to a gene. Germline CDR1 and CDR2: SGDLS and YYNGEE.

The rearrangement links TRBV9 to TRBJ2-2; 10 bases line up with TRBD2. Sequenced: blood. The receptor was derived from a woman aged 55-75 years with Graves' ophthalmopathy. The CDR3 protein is CASSVRLAGVTGELFF. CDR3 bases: TGTGCCAGCAGCGTAAGGCTAGCGGGAGTCACCGGGGAGCTGTTTTTT.